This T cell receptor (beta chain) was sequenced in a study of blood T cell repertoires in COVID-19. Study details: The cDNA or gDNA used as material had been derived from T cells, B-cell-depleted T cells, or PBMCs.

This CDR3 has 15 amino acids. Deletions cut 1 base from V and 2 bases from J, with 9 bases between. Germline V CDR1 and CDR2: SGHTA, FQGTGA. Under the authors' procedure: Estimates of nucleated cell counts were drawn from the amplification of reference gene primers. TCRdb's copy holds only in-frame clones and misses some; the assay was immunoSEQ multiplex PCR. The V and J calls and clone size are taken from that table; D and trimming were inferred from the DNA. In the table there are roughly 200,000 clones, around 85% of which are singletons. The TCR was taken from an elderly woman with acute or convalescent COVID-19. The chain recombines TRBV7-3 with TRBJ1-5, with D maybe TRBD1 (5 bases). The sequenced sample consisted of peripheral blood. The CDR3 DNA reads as TGTGCCAGCAGCTTAATGGGGGGAGGCAATCAGCCCCAGCATTTT. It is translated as CASSLMGGGNQPQHF.